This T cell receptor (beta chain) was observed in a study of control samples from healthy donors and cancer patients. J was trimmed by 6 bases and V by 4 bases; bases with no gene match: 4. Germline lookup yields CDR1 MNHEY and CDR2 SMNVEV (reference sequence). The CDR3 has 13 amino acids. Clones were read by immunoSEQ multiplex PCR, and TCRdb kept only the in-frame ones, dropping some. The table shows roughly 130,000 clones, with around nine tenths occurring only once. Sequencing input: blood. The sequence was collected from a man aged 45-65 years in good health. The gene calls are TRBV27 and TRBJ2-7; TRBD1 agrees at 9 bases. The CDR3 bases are TGTGCCAGCAGTTGGGGACAGGGTCGCGAGCAGTACTTC. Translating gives CASSWGQGREQYF.